Listed below are T cell receptor beta chains from one sample, sequenced in a study of blood T cell repertoires in COVID-19. Repertoires were generated with immunoSEQ multiplex PCR, while TCRdb's copy carries only in-frame clones and drops some. The sample carries some 100,000 clones, 92% recorded once. The sequenced material came from peripheral blood. These receptors all come from a man between 70 and 80 years old with acute or convalescent COVID-19. CDR3s include the opening cysteine and the closing phenylalanine or tryptophan. The order of the fields is D gene, clone size, V gene, J gene, CDR3 protein, CDR3 DNA. The D gene is left open where the match is weak. Only some rows state a clone size, as once, few, many or a class for expanded clones.

D gene: TRBD2; clone size: NA; V gene: TRBV5-1; J gene: TRBJ2-7; CDR3 protein: CASSFGLAGVGEQYF; CDR3 DNA: TGCGCCAGCAGCTTCGGACTAGCGGGAGTCGGCGAGCAGTACTTC
D gene: NA; clone size: NA; V gene: TRBV21-1; J gene: TRBJ2-1; CDR3 protein: CASSKAGSSYNEQFF; CDR3 DNA: TGTGCCAGCAGCAAAGCAGGTAGCAGTTACAATGAGCAGTTCTTC
D gene: NA; clone size: NA; V gene: TRBV3-1/TRBV3-2; J gene: TRBJ2-7; CDR3 protein: CASSHSVSSYEQYF; CDR3 DNA: TGTGCCAGCAGCCATTCGGTTAGCTCCTACGAGCAGTACTTC
D gene: TRBD1; clone size: NA; V gene: TRBV28; J gene: TRBJ1-4; CDR3 protein: CASSLQGAFNRKLFF; CDR3 DNA: TGTGCCAGCAGTTTGCAGGGGGCCTTTAATAGAAAACTGTTTTTT
D gene: NA; clone size: NA; V gene: TRBV10-2; J gene: TRBJ2-1; CDR3 protein: CADHIDRPIAGEFF; CDR3 DNA: TGCGCCGACCACATCGACAGGCCCATCGCTGGGGAGTTCTTC
D gene: NA; clone size: NA; V gene: TRBV4-2; J gene: TRBJ2-2; CDR3 protein: CASSQGSPAGANTGELFF; CDR3 DNA: TGTGCCAGCAGCCAAGGAAGTCCGGCGGGGGCCAACACCGGGGAGCTGTTTTTT
D gene: NA; clone size: NA; V gene: TRBV7-2; J gene: TRBJ2-1; CDR3 protein: CASSKGGGRLFSYNEQFF; CDR3 DNA: TGTGCCAGCAGTAAAGGGGGCGGGAGGTTATTTTCCTACAATGAGCAGTTCTTC
D gene: TRBD1; clone size: few; V gene: TRBV6-5; J gene: TRBJ1-1; CDR3 protein: CASTLTGPNTEAFF; CDR3 DNA: TGTGCCAGCACTTTGACAGGGCCGAACACTGAAGCTTTCTTT
D gene: NA; clone size: NA; V gene: TRBV19; J gene: TRBJ1-5; CDR3 protein: CASSIGTVNQPQHF; CDR3 DNA: TGTGCCAGTAGTATAGGGACAGTCAATCAGCCCCAGCATTTT
D gene: NA; clone size: NA; V gene: TRBV11-3; J gene: TRBJ1-5; CDR3 protein: CASSLDGSINQPQHF; CDR3 DNA: TGTGCCAGCAGCTTAGATGGGAGTATCAATCAGCCCCAGCATTTT
D gene: NA; clone size: NA; V gene: TRBV7-8; J gene: TRBJ1-1; CDR3 protein: CASSPEGAGKNTEAFF; CDR3 DNA: TGTGCCAGCAGCCCCGAAGGGGCAGGGAAGAACACTGAAGCTTTCTTT
D gene: TRBD2; clone size: NA; V gene: TRBV7-9; J gene: TRBJ2-3; CDR3 protein: CASSFLLTSGGDTQYF; CDR3 DNA: TGTGCCAGCAGCTTCCTGCTGACTAGCGGGGGGGATACGCAGTATTTT
D gene: NA; clone size: NA; V gene: TRBV5-6; J gene: TRBJ2-5; CDR3 protein: CASSLGLGVETQYF; CDR3 DNA: TGTGCCAGCAGCCTGGGACTGGGTGTGGAGACCCAGTACTTC
D gene: TRBD1; clone size: NA; V gene: TRBV28; J gene: TRBJ1-3; CDR3 protein: CASSSGQAYGNTIYF; CDR3 DNA: TGTGCCAGCAGTTCGGGACAGGCTTATGGAAACACCATATATTTT
D gene: TRBD1; clone size: NA; V gene: TRBV7-6; J gene: TRBJ2-7; CDR3 protein: CASSLAGGQGGNEQYF; CDR3 DNA: TGTGCCAGCAGCTTAGCGGGCGGACAGGGAGGAAACGAGCAGTACTTC